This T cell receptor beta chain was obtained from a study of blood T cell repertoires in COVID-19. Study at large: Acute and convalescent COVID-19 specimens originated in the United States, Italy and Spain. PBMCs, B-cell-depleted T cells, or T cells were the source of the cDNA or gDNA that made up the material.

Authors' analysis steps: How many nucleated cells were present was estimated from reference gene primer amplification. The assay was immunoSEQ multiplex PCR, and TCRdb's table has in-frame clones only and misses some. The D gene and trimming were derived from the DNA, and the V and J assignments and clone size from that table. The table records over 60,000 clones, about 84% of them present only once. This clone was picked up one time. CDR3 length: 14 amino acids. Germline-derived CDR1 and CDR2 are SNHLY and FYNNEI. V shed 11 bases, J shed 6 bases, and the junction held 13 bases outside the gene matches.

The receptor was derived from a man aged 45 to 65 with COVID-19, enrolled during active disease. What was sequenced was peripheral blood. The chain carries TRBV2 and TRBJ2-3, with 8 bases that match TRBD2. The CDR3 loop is CAVPTGLGGDTQYF. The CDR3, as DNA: TGTGCCGTCCCAACGGGACTAGGGGGTGATACGCAGTATTTT.